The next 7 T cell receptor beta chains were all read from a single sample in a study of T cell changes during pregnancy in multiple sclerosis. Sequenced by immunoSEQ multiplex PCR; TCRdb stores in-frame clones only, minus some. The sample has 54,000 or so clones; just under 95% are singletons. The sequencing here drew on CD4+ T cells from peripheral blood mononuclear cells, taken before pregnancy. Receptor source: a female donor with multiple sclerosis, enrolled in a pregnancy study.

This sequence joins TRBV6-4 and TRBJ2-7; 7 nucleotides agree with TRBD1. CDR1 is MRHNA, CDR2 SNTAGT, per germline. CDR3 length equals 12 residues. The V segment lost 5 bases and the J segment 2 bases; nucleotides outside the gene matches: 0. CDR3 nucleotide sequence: TGTGCCAGCAGTACAGGGGCCTACGAGCAGTACTTC. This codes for CASSTGAYEQYF.

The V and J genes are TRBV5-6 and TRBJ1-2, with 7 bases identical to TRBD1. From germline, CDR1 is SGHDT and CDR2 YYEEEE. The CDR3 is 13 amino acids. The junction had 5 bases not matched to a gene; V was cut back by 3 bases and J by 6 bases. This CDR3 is CASSWGQINGYTF. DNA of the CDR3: TGTGCCAGCAGCTGGGGACAGATCAATGGCTACACCTTC.

The CDR3: CASLIREGSYEQYF. The CDR3 DNA follows: TGTGCCAGCCTGATCCGGGAGGGATCCTACGAGCAGTACTTC. The rearrangement links TRBV7-8 to TRBJ2-7; TRBD2 aligns across 8 bases. The V segment lost 8 bases and the J segment 1 base; nucleotides outside the gene matches: 7. CDR1 and CDR2 from the germline V gene are SGHVS and FQNEAQ. This CDR3 has 14 amino acids.

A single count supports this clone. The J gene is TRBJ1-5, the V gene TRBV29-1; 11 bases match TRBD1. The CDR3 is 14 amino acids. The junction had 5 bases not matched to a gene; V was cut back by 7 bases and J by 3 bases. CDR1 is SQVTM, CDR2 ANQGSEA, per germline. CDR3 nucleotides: TGCAGCGCTGGGGACAGGGGGGTCAATCAGCCCCAGCATTTT. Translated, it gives CSAGDRGVNQPQHF.

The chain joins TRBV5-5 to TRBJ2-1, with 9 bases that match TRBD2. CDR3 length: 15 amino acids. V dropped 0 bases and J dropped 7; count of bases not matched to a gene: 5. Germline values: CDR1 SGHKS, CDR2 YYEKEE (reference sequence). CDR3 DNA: TGTGCCAGCAGCTTGGTTGGGGCGGGAGGGAATGAGCAGTTCTTC. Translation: CASSLVGAGGNEQFF.

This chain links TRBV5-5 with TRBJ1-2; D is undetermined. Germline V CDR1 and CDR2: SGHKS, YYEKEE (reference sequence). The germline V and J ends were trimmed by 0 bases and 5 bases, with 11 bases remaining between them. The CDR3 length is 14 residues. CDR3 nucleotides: TGTGCCAGCAGCTTGGCATCGACGGGATATGGCTACACCTTC. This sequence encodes CASSLASTGYGYTF.

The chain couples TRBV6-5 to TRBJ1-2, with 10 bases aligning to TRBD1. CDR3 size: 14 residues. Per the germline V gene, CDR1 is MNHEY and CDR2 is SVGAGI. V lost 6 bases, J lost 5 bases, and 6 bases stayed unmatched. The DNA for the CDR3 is TGTGCCAGCAGATCCGGACAGGGGGTGTATGGCTACACCTTC. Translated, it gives CASRSGQGVYGYTF.